This T cell receptor (beta chain) was retrieved from a study of cytomegalovirus exposure and HLA in healthy donors. Findings of the study overall: Later analysis indicated greater clonal expansion among HLA-associated TCR beta chains than among equally common other chains.

The CDR3 loop spans 14 amino acids. The V end was cut by 4 bases, the J end by 12 bases, with 18 bases between. Germline V lookup: CDR1 SEHNR, CDR2 FQNEAQ (reference sequence). As to this clone: Its specificity is not known.

It was with 60 Vbeta and 13 Jbeta primers that the PCR ran. Assay: immunoSEQ multiplex PCR; the TCRdb copy retains only in-frame clones and omits some. The data show roughly 130,000 clones, roughly 82% seen once. The clonotype comes from a boy younger than 18 in good health and CMV-seronegative. Material: PBMCs. This chain uses TRBV7-9 with TRBJ1-4; D might be TRBD1 (5 bases). The CDR3 region has the DNA TGTGCCAGCAGCTCCGGGACTGCTTTAGGAGAACTGTTTTTT. Translating it yields CASSSGTALGELFF.